The rows below give T cell receptor beta chains drawn from one sample of a study of OX40 agonist ivuxolimab in advanced cancers. TCRdb's copy holds only in-frame clones and misses some; the assay was immunoSEQ multiplex PCR. The profile shows about 83,000 clones, 84% of them singletons. Specimen: CD4+ or CD8+ T cells sorted from blood, collected in a trial of the OX40 agonist ivuxolimab. Receptors originate from an adult with an advanced solid tumor such as melanoma, head and neck, liver or kidney cancer. Each CDR3 is given with its conserved first and last residue. The D gene is left open where the match is weak. Clone size is given for some rows only: seen once, a few or many times, or a class if the clone is expanded.

.	.	TRBV28	TRBJ1-2	TGTGCCAGCAGTCGGCAAGTCTATGGCTACACCTTC	CASSRQVYGYTF
.	.	TRBV11-2	TRBJ1-2	TGTGCCAGCAGCTTAACCCAGGGCACTCGGGGCTACACCTTC	CASSLTQGTRGYTF
TRBD1	once	TRBV28	TRBJ2-7	TGTGCCAGCAGCCGGGGGACAGGGGGCTACGAGCAGTACTTC	CASSRGTGGYEQYF
.	.	TRBV30	TRBJ2-7	TGTGCCTCCAGTAGGGGGGGCTACGAGCAGTACTTC	CASSRGGYEQYF
TRBD1	.	TRBV2	TRBJ1-5	TGTGCCAGCAGAGGGGGCCTGGGCAATCAGCCCCAGCATTTT	CASRGGLGNQPQHF
.	.	TRBV11-3	TRBJ2-3	TGTGCCAGCAGCTTAGATGGGGCCACAGATACGCAGTATTTT	CASSLDGATDTQYF
.	.	TRBV23-1	TRBJ1-2	TGCGCCAGCTCGCCCGCGGCAATTAACTATGGCTACACCTTC	CASSPAAINYGYTF
TRBD2	few	TRBV4-1	TRBJ2-3	TGCGCCAGCAGCCAAGATCCCGGGGGGGGGCTCCAAGTGGTGCAGTATTTT	CASSQDPGGGLQVVQYF
TRBD1	.	TRBV10-2	TRBJ1-1	TGCGCCAGCAGTGGAGGGGGCGGAGGCACTGAAGCTTTCTTT	CASSGGGGGTEAFF
.	.	TRBV12-5	TRBJ2-4	TGTGCTAGTGGTGATTCCTTCGAGGGGCCCGCGAACATTCAGTACTTC	CASGDSFEGPANIQYF
.	.	TRBV5-6	TRBJ2-5	TGTGCCAGCAGCTCTCGGTCAGAACTCCCGGGAGAGACCCAGTACTTC	CASSSRSELPGETQYF
.	.	TRBV11-3	TRBJ2-3	TGTGCCAGCAGCTTAGGACATAACACAGATACGCAGTATTTT	CASSLGHNTDTQYF
.	.	TRBV5-6	TRBJ1-3	TGTGCCAGCAGCCCGGATCGGGGGGGCTCTGGAAACACCATATATTTT	CASSPDRGGSGNTIYF
.	.	TRBV29-1	TRBJ1-5	TGCAGCCCCTCCTGGCGGGACTATAGCAATCAGCCCCAGCATTTT	CSPSWRDYSNQPQHF
TRBD1	.	TRBV11-2	TRBJ2-3	TGTGCCAGCAGCTTAGATAGAACAGGGGCAGATACGCAGTATTTT	CASSLDRTGADTQYF
.	.	TRBV5-1	TRBJ1-2	TGCGCCAGCAGCTTGGAGGGGAGGACGTTTCATGGCTACACCTTC	CASSLEGRTFHGYTF
.	.	TRBV5-5	TRBJ1-1	TGTGCCAGCAGCATTACAGGGAACACTGAAGCTTTCTTT	CASSITGNTEAFF
.	.	TRBV7-9	TRBJ2-7	TGTGCCAGCAGCTTACCGCAGGGACTCACAAACGAGCAGTACTTC	CASSLPQGLTNEQYF
.	.	TRBV11-2	TRBJ2-1	TGTGCCAGCAGCTTGGGGGGGGCCTCCAATGAGCAGTTCTTC	CASSLGGASNEQFF
.	.	TRBV6-5	TRBJ1-6	TGTGCCAGCAGCCCCGCCTCTTTAGAAAATTCACCCCTCCACTTT	CASSPASLENSPLHF
.	.	TRBV5-1	TRBJ2-1	TGCGCCAGCAGCTTGGTGGCAGGGAAGGCCAATGAGCAGTTCTTC	CASSLVAGKANEQFF
.	once	TRBV9	TRBJ2-7	TGTGCCAGCAGCGAGGGCCCAAACTACGAGCAGTACTTC	CASSEGPNYEQYF
.	.	TRBV6-5	TRBJ2-6	TGTGCCAGCAGTTACATCGGGGGCGGTGGGGCCAACGTCCTGACTTTC	CASSYIGGGGANVLTF
TRBD1	.	TRBV27	TRBJ2-5	TGTGCCAGCAGTTTCTCTCAGACACAGGGGGTGATGGAGACCCAGTACTTC	CASSFSQTQGVMETQYF
TRBD1	.	TRBV27	TRBJ2-1	TGTGCCAGCAGTTTACGAGGGGGCTCGGTAGGTGAGCAGTTCTTC	CASSLRGGSVGEQFF
.	.	TRBV28	TRBJ1-6	TGTGCCAGCAGCCCGCGCCCGGGCTCGAATAATTCACCCCTCCACTTT	CASSPRPGSNNSPLHF
.	.	TRBV14	TRBJ2-5	TGTGCCAGCAGCCAAGATGGTCTGTACCAAGAGACCCAGTACTTC	CASSQDGLYQETQYF
.	few	TRBV5-1	TRBJ2-7	TGCGCCAGCAGCTTTAAAGGTGTCGACGAGCAGTACTTC	CASSFKGVDEQYF
TRBD1	.	TRBV5-1	TRBJ1-1	TGCGCCAGCGCCCCACTCGGGACAGCTCGGGGGGCTTTCTTT	CASAPLGTARGAFF
.	once	TRBV28	TRBJ1-2	TGTGCCAGCAGGGTCGGGAGGGGCTATGGCTACACCTTC	CASRVGRGYGYTF
TRBD1	.	TRBV6-5	TRBJ1-2	TGTGCCAGCAGACAGACAGGGGCTTACTATGGCTACACCTTC	CASRQTGAYYGYTF
.	.	TRBV28	TRBJ1-2	TGTGCCAGCAGCGAGCCCGGGGTGCAGGCTGGCTACACCTTC	CASSEPGVQAGYTF
TRBD2	once	TRBV7-8	TRBJ2-1	TGTGCCAGCGGCGGGGGAAGGGGCAATGAGCAGTTCTTC	CASGGGRGNEQFF
TRBD1	.	TRBV2	TRBJ2-7	TGTGCCAGCAGTACCGGGACAGGTCTCAACGAGCAGTACTTC	CASSTGTGLNEQYF
.	.	TRBV21-1	TRBJ1-1	TGTGCCAGCAGCTCATTTGACCTCAGGGGAGACCTCACTGAAGCTTTCTTT	CASSSFDLRGDLTEAFF
.	.	TRBV7-3	TRBJ2-2	TGTGCCAGCAGCTTAACGGGGATCCACCCCGGGGAGCTGTTTTTT	CASSLTGIHPGELFF
.	.	TRBV6-1	TRBJ2-3	TGTGCCAGCAGTGCACTAGATACGCAGTATTTT	CASSALDTQYF